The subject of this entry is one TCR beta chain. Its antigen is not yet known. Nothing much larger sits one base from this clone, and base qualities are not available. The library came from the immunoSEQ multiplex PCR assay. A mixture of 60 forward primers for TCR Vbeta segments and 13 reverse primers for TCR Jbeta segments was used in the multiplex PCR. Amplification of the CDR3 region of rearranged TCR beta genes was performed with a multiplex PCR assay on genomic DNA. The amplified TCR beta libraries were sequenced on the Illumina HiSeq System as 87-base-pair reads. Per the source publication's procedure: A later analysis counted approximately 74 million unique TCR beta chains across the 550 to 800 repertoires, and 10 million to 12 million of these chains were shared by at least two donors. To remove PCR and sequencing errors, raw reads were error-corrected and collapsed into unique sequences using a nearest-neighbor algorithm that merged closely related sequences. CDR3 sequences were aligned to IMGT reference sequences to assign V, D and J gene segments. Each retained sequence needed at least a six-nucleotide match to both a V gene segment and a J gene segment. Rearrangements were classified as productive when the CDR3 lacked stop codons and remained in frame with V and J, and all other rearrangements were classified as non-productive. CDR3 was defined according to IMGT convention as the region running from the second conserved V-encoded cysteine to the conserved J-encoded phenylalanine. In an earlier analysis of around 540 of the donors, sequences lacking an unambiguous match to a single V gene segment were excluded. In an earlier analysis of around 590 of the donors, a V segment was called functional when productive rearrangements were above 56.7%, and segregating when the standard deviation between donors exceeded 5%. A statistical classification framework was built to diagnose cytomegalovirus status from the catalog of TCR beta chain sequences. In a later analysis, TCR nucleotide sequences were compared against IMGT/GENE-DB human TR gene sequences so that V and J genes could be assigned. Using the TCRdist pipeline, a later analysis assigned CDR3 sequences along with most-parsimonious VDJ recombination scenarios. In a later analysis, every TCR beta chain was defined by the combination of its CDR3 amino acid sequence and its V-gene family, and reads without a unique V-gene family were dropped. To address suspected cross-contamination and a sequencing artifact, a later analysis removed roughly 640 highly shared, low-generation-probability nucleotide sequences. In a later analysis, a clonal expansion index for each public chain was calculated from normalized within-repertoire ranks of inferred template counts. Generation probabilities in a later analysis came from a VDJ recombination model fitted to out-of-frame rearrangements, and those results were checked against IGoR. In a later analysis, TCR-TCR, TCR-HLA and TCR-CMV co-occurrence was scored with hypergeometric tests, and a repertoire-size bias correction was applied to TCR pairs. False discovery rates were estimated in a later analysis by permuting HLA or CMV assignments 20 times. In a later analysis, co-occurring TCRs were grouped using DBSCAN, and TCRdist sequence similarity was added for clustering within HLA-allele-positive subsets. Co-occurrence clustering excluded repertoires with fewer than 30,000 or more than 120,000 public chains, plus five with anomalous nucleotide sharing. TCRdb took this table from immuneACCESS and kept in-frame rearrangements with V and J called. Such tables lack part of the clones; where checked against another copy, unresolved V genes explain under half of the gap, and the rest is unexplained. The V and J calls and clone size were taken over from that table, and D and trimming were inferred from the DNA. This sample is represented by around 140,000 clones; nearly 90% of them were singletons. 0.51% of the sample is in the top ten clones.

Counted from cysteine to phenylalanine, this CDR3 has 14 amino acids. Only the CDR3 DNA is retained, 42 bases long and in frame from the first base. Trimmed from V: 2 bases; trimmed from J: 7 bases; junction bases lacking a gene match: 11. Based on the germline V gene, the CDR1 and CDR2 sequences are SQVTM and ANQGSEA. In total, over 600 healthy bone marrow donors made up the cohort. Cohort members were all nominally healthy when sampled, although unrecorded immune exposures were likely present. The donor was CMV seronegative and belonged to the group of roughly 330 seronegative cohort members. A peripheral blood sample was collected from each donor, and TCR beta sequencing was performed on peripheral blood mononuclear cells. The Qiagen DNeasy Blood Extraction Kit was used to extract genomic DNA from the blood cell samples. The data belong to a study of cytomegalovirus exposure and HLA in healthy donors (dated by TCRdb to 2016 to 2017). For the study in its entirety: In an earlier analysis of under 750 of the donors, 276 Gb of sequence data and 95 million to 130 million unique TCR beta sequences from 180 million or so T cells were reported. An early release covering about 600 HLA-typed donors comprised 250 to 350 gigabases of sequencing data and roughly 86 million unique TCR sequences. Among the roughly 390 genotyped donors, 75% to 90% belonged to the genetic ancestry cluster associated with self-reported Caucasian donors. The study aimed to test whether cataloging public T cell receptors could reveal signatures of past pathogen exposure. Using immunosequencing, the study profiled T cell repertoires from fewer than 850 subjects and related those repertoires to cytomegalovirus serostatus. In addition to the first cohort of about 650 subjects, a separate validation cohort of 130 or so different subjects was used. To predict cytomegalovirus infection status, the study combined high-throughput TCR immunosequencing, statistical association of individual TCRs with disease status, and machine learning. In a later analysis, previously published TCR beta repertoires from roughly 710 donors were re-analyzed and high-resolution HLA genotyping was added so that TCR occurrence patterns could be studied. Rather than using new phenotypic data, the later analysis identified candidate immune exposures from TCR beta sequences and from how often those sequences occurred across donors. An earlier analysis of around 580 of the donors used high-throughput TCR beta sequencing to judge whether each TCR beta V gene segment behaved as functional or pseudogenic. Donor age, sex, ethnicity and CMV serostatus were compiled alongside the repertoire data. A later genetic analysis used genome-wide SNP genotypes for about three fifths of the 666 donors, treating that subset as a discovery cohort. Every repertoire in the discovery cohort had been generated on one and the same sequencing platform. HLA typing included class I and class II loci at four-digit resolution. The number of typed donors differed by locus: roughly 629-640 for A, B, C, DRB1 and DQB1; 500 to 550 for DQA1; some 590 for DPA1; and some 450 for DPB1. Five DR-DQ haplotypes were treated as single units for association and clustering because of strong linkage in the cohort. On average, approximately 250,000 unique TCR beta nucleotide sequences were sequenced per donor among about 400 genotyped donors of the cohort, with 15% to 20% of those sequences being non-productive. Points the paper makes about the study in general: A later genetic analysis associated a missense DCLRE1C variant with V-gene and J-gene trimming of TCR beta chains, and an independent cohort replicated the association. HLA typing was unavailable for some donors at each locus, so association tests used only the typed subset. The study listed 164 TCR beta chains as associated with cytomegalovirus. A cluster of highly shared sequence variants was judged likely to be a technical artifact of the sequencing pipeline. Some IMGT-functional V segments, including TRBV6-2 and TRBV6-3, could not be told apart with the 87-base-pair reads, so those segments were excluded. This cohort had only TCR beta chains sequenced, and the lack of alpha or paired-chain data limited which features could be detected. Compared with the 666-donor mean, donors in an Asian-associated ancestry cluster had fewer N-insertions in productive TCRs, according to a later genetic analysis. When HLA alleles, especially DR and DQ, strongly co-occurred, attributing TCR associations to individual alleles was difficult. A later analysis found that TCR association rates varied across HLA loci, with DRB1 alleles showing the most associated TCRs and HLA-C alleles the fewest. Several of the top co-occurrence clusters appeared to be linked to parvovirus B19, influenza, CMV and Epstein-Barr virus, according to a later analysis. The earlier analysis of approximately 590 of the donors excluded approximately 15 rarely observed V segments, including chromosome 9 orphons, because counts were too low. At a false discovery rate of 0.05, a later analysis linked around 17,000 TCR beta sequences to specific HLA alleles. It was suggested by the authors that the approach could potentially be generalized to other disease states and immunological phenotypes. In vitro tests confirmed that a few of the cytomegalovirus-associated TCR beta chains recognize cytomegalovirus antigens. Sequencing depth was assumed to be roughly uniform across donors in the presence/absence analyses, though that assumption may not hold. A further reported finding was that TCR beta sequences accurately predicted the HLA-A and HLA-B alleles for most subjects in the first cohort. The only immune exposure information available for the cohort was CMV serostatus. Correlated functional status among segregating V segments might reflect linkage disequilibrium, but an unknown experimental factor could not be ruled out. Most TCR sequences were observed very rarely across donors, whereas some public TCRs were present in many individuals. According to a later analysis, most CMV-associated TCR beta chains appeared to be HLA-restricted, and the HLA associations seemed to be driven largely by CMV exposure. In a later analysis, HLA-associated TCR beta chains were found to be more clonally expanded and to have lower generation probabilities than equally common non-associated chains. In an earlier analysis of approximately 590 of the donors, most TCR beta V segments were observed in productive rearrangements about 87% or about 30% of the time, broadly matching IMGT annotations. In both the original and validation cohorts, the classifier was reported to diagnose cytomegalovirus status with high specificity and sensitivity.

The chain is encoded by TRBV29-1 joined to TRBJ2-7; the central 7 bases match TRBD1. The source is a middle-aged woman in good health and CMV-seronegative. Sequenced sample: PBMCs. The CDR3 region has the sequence CSVERDRLGGEQYF. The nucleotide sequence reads TGCAGCGTTGAAAGGGACAGATTGGGCGGGGAGCAGTACTTC.